A selection of T cell receptor beta chains follows, all from one sample in a study of T cell therapy after organ transplantation. No antigen has been identified for these receptors. Assay used: immunoSEQ multiplex PCR; TCRdb lists only in-frame clones, some missing. The table includes approximately 3,300 clones, 80% to 85% detected once. The input for sequencing was CD8+ T cells from blood, taken after autologous CMV-specific T cell therapy. The source of these receptors is a human patient who had received a solid organ transplant and had CMV disease. Some T cells may be graft donor cells. The CDR3 runs from the conserved cysteine through the conserved F or W. A D gene is named only where the DNA matches it firmly. Rows may omit the clone size; those that give it use once, few, many or a size class.

d_call: .
j_call: TRBJ2-1
v_call: TRBV9
clone_size: .
cdr3_nt: TGTGCCAGCAGCGTAGGAGGGGCCAATGAGCAGTTCTTC
cdr3_aa: CASSVGGANEQFF

d_call: .
j_call: TRBJ1-1
v_call: TRBV7-9
clone_size: few
cdr3_nt: TGTGCCAGCAGCCCACCCCCGGGGGCCGAAGCTTTCTTT
cdr3_aa: CASSPPPGAEAFF

d_call: TRBD1
j_call: TRBJ1-1
v_call: TRBV6-6
clone_size: .
cdr3_nt: TGTGCCAGCAGTTTACTAGGACAGGGGCTAACTTTCTTT
cdr3_aa: CASSLLGQGLTFF

d_call: TRBD1
j_call: TRBJ1-2
v_call: TRBV6-5
clone_size: once
cdr3_nt: TGTGCCAGCAGTTATGGACAGGGAATAGGCTACACCTTC
cdr3_aa: CASSYGQGIGYTF

d_call: .
j_call: TRBJ2-7
v_call: TRBV15
clone_size: hyperexpanded
cdr3_nt: TGTGCCACCAGCAGAGATGGGGCCCACTCCTACGAGCAGTACTTC
cdr3_aa: CATSRDGAHSYEQYF

d_call: .
j_call: TRBJ2-5
v_call: TRBV27
clone_size: .
cdr3_nt: TGTGCCAGCAGTTCGGGACTTAAACAAGAGACCCAGTACTTC
cdr3_aa: CASSSGLKQETQYF

d_call: .
j_call: TRBJ2-1
v_call: TRBV28
clone_size: .
cdr3_nt: TGTGCCAGCACCCTTAGGGGGGGAGGGCCCAATGAGCAGTTCTTC
cdr3_aa: CASTLRGGGPNEQFF

d_call: TRBD2
j_call: TRBJ2-2
v_call: TRBV30
clone_size: .
cdr3_nt: TGTGCCTCCGCGGGGGGTGCCGGGGAGCTGTTTTTT
cdr3_aa: CASAGGAGELFF

d_call: .
j_call: TRBJ1-2
v_call: TRBV5-1
clone_size: .
cdr3_nt: TGCGCCAGCAGCCCCGAGGGGGGAGGCTATGGCTACACCTTC
cdr3_aa: CASSPEGGGYGYTF

d_call: .
j_call: TRBJ1-2
v_call: TRBV5-4
clone_size: once
cdr3_nt: TGTGCCAGCAGCTTGACCAGGAACTATGGCTACACCTTC
cdr3_aa: CASSLTRNYGYTF

d_call: TRBD1
j_call: TRBJ1-1
v_call: TRBV19
clone_size: .
cdr3_nt: TGTGCCAGTCGAGCAACAGGGGAACCTGAAGCTTTCTTT
cdr3_aa: CASRATGEPEAFF

d_call: TRBD1
j_call: TRBJ2-7
v_call: TRBV2
clone_size: .
cdr3_nt: TGTGCCAGCACCCCGGACAGGGGACCCTACGAGCAGTACTTC
cdr3_aa: CASTPDRGPYEQYF

d_call: .
j_call: TRBJ2-1
v_call: TRBV6-4
clone_size: .
cdr3_nt: TGTGCCAGCAGTGACCGGGAAAATGAGCAGTTCTTC
cdr3_aa: CASSDRENEQFF

d_call: .
j_call: TRBJ1-2
v_call: TRBV28
clone_size: .
cdr3_nt: TGTGCCAGCAGTTTAGGGCAGGGGAAGGGCTACACCTTC
cdr3_aa: CASSLGQGKGYTF

d_call: .
j_call: TRBJ2-1
v_call: TRBV27
clone_size: .
cdr3_nt: TGTGCCAGCAGTGAGAGGGACAAGCAGTTCTTC
cdr3_aa: CASSERDKQFF

d_call: .
j_call: TRBJ1-2
v_call: TRBV11-3
clone_size: .
cdr3_nt: TGTGCCAGCGTTGGTAGAGGGAACTATGGCTACACCTTC
cdr3_aa: CASVGRGNYGYTF

d_call: .
j_call: TRBJ1-2
v_call: TRBV6-9
clone_size: once
cdr3_nt: TGTGCCAGCAGCGTAGACTCCGACTACGGCTACACCTTC
cdr3_aa: CASSVDSDYGYTF

d_call: .
j_call: TRBJ1-2
v_call: TRBV27
clone_size: .
cdr3_nt: TGTGCCAGCAGTTTATCTGGAGAGACCTATGGCTACACCTTC
cdr3_aa: CASSLSGETYGYTF

d_call: .
j_call: TRBJ2-5
v_call: TRBV28
clone_size: once
cdr3_nt: TGTGCCAGCAGTTTAAACCTGGCAGAGACCCAGTACTTC
cdr3_aa: CASSLNLAETQYF

d_call: TRBD2
j_call: TRBJ2-3
v_call: TRBV5-6
clone_size: .
cdr3_nt: TGTGCCAGCAGCGGGACTAGCGGGGGGGTAGATACGCAGTATTTT
cdr3_aa: CASSGTSGGVDTQYF

d_call: TRBD1
j_call: TRBJ2-1
v_call: TRBV28
clone_size: .
cdr3_nt: TGTGCCAGCAGTTTAGGGACAGGCAGTTACAATGAGCAGTTCTTC
cdr3_aa: CASSLGTGSYNEQFF

d_call: .
j_call: TRBJ2-2
v_call: TRBV9
clone_size: once
cdr3_nt: TGTGCCAGCAGCGTGGGGAACGGGGAGCTGTTTTTT
cdr3_aa: CASSVGNGELFF

d_call: .
j_call: TRBJ2-1
v_call: TRBV27
clone_size: once
cdr3_nt: TGTGCCAGCAGACATGTGGACAGAGGGTACAATGAGCAGTTCTTC
cdr3_aa: CASRHVDRGYNEQFF

d_call: TRBD1
j_call: TRBJ2-3
v_call: TRBV18
clone_size: .
cdr3_nt: TGTGCCAGCTCACCCGGGACAGGGGGGACAGATACGCAGTATTTT
cdr3_aa: CASSPGTGGTDTQYF

d_call: TRBD1
j_call: TRBJ1-2
v_call: TRBV27
clone_size: .
cdr3_nt: TGTGCCAGCAGCTTGGGGACAGGGAATTATAACTATGGCTACACCTTC
cdr3_aa: CASSLGTGNYNYGYTF

d_call: .
j_call: TRBJ2-7
v_call: TRBV6-5
clone_size: .
cdr3_nt: TGTGCCAGCAGTTACTGGGGGTTTTCCTACGAGCAGTACTTC
cdr3_aa: CASSYWGFSYEQYF

d_call: .
j_call: TRBJ2-7
v_call: TRBV7-2
clone_size: .
cdr3_nt: TGTGCCAGCAACTTCCGGGACGGATCTACCTACGAGCAGTACTTC
cdr3_aa: CASNFRDGSTYEQYF

d_call: TRBD2
j_call: TRBJ2-3
v_call: TRBV7-9
clone_size: .
cdr3_nt: TGTGCCAGCAGCTTAGGGTCTAGCGGGGCGACAGATACGCAGTATTTT
cdr3_aa: CASSLGSSGATDTQYF

d_call: .
j_call: TRBJ2-7
v_call: TRBV5-6
clone_size: .
cdr3_nt: TGTGCCTGCAGCTTGTCATGGGGACTCAGCTACGAGCAGTACTTC
cdr3_aa: CACSLSWGLSYEQYF

d_call: TRBD2
j_call: TRBJ2-5
v_call: TRBV28
clone_size: few
cdr3_nt: TGTGCCAGCACCCCATTCGGGAGGGGAAGAGAGACCCAGTACTTC
cdr3_aa: CASTPFGRGRETQYF

d_call: .
j_call: TRBJ2-2
v_call: TRBV27
clone_size: .
cdr3_nt: TGTGCCAGCGCCCCCGAGTTTGGAGGAGTTAGATTAACCGGGGAGCTGTTTTTT
cdr3_aa: CASAPEFGGVRLTGELFF

d_call: .
j_call: TRBJ1-2
v_call: TRBV19
clone_size: .
cdr3_nt: TGTGCCAGCGTGGGGTTTGGTTCGAGAAGCTATGGCTACACCTTC
cdr3_aa: CASVGFGSRSYGYTF

d_call: .
j_call: TRBJ2-2
v_call: TRBV5-8
clone_size: .
cdr3_nt: TGTGCCAGCAGCCCCCTCGGCGGGGAGCTGTTTTTT
cdr3_aa: CASSPLGGELFF

d_call: TRBD1
j_call: TRBJ1-2
v_call: TRBV6-5
clone_size: .
cdr3_nt: TGTGCCAGCAGTGGGGGGACAGCCACTAACTATGGCTACACCTTC
cdr3_aa: CASSGGTATNYGYTF

d_call: TRBD1
j_call: TRBJ1-1
v_call: TRBV6-1
clone_size: .
cdr3_nt: TGTGCCAGCAGAGAATGGGACAGTTCGAACACTGAAGCTTTCTTT
cdr3_aa: CASREWDSSNTEAFF

d_call: .
j_call: TRBJ2-7
v_call: TRBV6-5
clone_size: .
cdr3_nt: TGTGCCAGCAGCTTAATTTACGAGCAGTACTTC
cdr3_aa: CASSLIYEQYF

d_call: TRBD1
j_call: TRBJ2-3
v_call: TRBV4-1
clone_size: .
cdr3_nt: TGCGCCAGCAGGCCGGGACAGGGGGCAGATACGCAGTATTTT
cdr3_aa: CASRPGQGADTQYF

d_call: .
j_call: TRBJ1-5
v_call: TRBV30
clone_size: .
cdr3_nt: TGTGCCTGGAATGACGGTAATCAGCCCCAGCATTTT
cdr3_aa: CAWNDGNQPQHF

d_call: .
j_call: TRBJ2-5
v_call: TRBV29-1
clone_size: .
cdr3_nt: TGCAGCGCCAGACTTTGGGGGAAATATGAAGAGACCCAGTACTTC
cdr3_aa: CSARLWGKYEETQYF

d_call: .
j_call: TRBJ2-7
v_call: TRBV7-6
clone_size: .
cdr3_nt: TGCGCCAGCAGCCAACGAACAGGGAGGGAGCAGTACTTC
cdr3_aa: CASSQRTGREQYF